This entry features one T cell receptor beta chain sequence. This specimen belongs to a study of blood T cell repertoires in COVID-19. Whole-study context: PBMCs, B-cell-depleted T cells, or T cells were the source of the cDNA or gDNA that made up the material.

Assay used: immunoSEQ multiplex PCR; TCRdb lists only in-frame clones, some missing. The data contain 100,000 to 150,000 clones, around nine tenths of them singletons. Trimming pared 0 bases from V and 10 bases from J, leaving 25 bases between. The CDR3 runs to 18 residues. Germline CDR1 is WNHNN and CDR2 is SYGVQD (reference sequence). Sequencing was done on a sample of peripheral blood. The TCR was taken from a woman older than 75 with acute or convalescent COVID-19. The chain combines TRBV10-1 with TRBJ2-1, with D possibly TRBD2 on 5 matching bases. CDR3: CASSESISPAGRLEEQFF. The CDR3 DNA reads TGCGCCAGCAGTGAGTCGATCTCCCCCGCGGGCCGTTTAGAAGAGCAGTTCTTC.